This entry describes one TCR beta chain. Its antigen is not identified. The sample is drawn from a study of cytomegalovirus exposure and HLA in healthy donors. General study points: Another analysis was done later, and it associated 16,951 TCR beta sequences with HLA alleles at 0.05 false discovery rate. When a later analysis was performed, an Asian-associated ancestry cluster reportedly had fewer N-insertions than the approximately 600-donor mean. In a later analysis, HLA-associated beta chains showed higher expansion and lower generation probabilities than comparable chains.

A multiplex PCR was run with 60 Vbeta primers and 13 Jbeta primers. Method: immunoSEQ multiplex PCR; TCRdb's copy keeps in-frame clones and lacks some. The sample includes about 200,000 clones, about 82% of them seen just once. Germline values: CDR1 MNHEY, CDR2 SMNVEV (reference sequence). This CDR3 is 19 amino acids long. Trimming shortened V by 2 bases and J by 3 bases, and 26 bases separated the two germline ends. Sample: PBMCs. The clonotype originates from a man aged 25 to 40 in good health and CMV-seronegative. The chain couples TRBV27 to TRBJ2-7; TRBD1 might be the D (5 bases). The DNA for the CDR3 is TGTGCCAGCAGTTTAAAGGTAACAGGATCTAACCAAAACAACTACGAGCAGTACTTC. Its translation: CASSLKVTGSNQNNYEQYF.